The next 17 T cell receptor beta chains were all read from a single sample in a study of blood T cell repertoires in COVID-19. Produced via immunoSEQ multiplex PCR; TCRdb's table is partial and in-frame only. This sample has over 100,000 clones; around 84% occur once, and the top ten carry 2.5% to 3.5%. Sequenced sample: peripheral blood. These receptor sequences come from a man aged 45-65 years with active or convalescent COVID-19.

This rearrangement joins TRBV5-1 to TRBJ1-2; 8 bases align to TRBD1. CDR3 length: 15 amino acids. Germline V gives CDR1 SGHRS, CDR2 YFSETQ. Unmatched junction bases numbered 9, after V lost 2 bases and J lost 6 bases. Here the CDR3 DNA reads TGCGCCAGCAGCTTACAGGGGGACGTTGGAAATGGCTACACCTTC. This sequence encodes CASSLQGDVGNGYTF.

Here the CDR3 reads CASSQEGGLAGVHNEQFF. In DNA, the CDR3 is TGTGCCAGCAGCCAAGAAGGGGGACTAGCGGGGGTACACAATGAGCAGTTCTTC. The V call is TRBV3-1 (or the pseudogene TRBV3-2), the J call TRBJ2-1; 14 positions match TRBD2. V lost 0 bases to trimming and J lost 5 bases; unmatched junction nucleotides: 6. CDR1 is LGHDT and CDR2 is YNNKEL in the germline V gene (reference sequence). The CDR3 contains 18 residues.

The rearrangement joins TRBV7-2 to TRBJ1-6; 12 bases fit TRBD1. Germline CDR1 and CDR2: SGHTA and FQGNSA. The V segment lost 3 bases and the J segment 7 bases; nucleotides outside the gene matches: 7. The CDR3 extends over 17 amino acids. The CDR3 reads CASSLGDRGRGNSPLHF. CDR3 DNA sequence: TGTGCCAGCAGCTTGGGGGACAGGGGGCGAGGGAATTCACCCCTCCACTTT.

DNA for the CDR3: TGTGCCAGCAGCTTAGACATACAGAGCTCTGGAAACACCATATATTTT. Amino acids: CASSLDIQSSGNTIYF. The chain has TRBV7-6 and TRBJ1-3; D call uncertain. V was clipped by 1 base and J by 0 bases, with 10 bases between them. Looked up from germline, CDR1 is SGHVS and CDR2 is FNYEAQ. The CDR3 extends over 16 amino acids.

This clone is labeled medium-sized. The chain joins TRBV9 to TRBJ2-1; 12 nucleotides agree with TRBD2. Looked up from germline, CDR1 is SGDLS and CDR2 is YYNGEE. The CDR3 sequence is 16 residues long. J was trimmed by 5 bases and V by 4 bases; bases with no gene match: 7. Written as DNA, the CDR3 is TGTGCCAGCAGCTCCCGGACTAGCGGGGTTCACAATGAGCAGTTCTTC. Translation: CASSSRTSGVHNEQFF.

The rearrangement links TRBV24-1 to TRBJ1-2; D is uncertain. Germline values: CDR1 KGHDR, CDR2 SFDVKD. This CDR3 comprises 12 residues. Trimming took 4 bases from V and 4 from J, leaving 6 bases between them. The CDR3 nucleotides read TGTGCCACCAGTGAACGGGGCTATGGCTACACCTTC. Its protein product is CATSERGYGYTF.

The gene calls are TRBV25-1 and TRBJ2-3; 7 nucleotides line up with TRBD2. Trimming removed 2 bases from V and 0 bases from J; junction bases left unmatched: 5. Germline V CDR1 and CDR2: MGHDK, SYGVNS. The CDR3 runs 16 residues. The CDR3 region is CASSEGRGSSTDTQYF. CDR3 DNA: TGTGCCAGCAGTGAAGGGAGGGGCTCAAGCACAGATACGCAGTATTTT. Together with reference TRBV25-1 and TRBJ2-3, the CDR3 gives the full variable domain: EADIYQTPRYLVIGTGKKITLECSQTMGHDKMYWYQQDPGMELHLIHYSYGVNSTEKGDLSSESTVSRIRTEHFPLTLESARPSHTSQYLCASSEGRGSSTDTQYFGPGTRLTVL.

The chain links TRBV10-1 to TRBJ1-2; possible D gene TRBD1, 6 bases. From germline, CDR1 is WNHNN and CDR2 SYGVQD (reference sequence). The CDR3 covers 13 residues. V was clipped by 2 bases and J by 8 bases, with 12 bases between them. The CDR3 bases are TGCGCCAGCAGTGAGGACAGGTTCGGAGGCTACACCTTC. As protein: CASSEDRFGGYTF.

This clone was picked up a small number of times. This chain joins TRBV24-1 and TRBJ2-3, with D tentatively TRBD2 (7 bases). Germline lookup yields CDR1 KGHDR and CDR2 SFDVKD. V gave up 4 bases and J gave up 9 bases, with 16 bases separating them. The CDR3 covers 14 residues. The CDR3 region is CATSEGGGTGTQYF. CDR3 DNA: TGTGCCACCAGTGAAGGGGGAGGGACGGGGACGCAGTATTTT.

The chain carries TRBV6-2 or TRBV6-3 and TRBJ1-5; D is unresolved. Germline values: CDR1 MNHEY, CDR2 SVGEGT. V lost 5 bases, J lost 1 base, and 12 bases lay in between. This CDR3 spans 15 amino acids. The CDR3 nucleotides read TGTGCCAGCAGTCCCGGGGTCCCCAGCAATCAGCCCCAGCATTTT. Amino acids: CASSPGVPSNQPQHF.

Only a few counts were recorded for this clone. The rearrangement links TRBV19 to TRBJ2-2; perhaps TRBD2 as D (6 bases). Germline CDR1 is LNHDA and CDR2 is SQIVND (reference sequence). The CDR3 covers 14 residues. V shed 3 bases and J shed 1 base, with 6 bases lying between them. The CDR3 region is CASSMEGNTGELFF. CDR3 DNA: TGTGCCAGTAGTATGGAGGGGAACACCGGGGAGCTGTTTTTT.

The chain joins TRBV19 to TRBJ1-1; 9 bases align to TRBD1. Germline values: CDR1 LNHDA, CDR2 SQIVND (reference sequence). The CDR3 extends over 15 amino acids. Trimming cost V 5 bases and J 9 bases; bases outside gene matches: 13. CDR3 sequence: CASSVTGTGLDKAFF. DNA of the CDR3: TGTGCCAGTAGTGTAACGGGGACAGGGTTAGATAAAGCTTTCTTT.

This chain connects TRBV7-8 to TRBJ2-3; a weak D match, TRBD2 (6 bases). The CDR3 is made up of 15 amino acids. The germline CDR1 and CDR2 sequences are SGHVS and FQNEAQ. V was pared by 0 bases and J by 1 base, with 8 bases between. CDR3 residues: CASSLAGGRTDTQYF. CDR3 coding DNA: TGTGCCAGCAGCTTAGCGGGGGGTCGCACAGATACGCAGTATTTT. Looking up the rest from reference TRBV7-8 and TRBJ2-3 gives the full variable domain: GAGVSQSPRYKVAKRGQDVALRCDPISGHVSLFWYQQALGQGPEFLTYFQNEAQLDKSGLPSDRFFAERPEGSVSTLKIQRTQQEDSAVYLCASSLAGGRTDTQYFGPGTRLTVL.

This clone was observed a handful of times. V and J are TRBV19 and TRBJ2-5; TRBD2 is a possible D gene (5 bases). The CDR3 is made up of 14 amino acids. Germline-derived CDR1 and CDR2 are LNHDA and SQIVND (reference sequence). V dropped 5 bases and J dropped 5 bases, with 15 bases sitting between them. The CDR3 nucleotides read TGTGCCAGTAGTCCCACCCTAGCCGGGGAGACCCAGTACTTC. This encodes CASSPTLAGETQYF.

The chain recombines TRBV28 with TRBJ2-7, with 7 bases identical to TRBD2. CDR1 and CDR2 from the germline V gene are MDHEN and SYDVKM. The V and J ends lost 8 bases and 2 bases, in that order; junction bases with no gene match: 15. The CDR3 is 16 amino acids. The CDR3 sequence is CASFPGGGAKPYEQYF. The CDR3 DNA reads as TGTGCCAGCTTCCCGGGAGGTGGGGCTAAACCCTACGAGCAGTACTTC.

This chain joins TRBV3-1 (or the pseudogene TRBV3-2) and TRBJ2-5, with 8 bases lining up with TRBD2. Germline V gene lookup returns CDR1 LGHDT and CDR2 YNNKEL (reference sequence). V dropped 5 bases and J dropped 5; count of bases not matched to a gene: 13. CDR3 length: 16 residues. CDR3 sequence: CASSYRRRGAGETQYF. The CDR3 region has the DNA TGTGCCAGCAGCTATCGACGGCGGGGGGCAGGGGAGACCCAGTACTTC.

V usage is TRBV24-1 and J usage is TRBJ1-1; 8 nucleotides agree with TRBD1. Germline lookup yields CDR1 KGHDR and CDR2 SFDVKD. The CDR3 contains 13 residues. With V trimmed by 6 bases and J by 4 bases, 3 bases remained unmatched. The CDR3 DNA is TGTGCCACCAGTACAGGGGGGGGCACTGAAGCTTTCTTT. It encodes CATSTGGGTEAFF.